This TCR beta chain was identified during a study of blood T cell repertoires in COVID-19. In the study overall: Some COVID-19 samples were acute and others convalescent; all came from the United States, Italy and Spain. In each case, the material was cDNA or gDNA derived from T cells, B-cell-depleted T cells, or PBMCs.

The CDR3 spans 13 residues. V trimming: 5 bases; J trimming: 4 bases; junction bases outside the gene matches: 4. Authors' analysis steps: Amplifying reference gene primers gave estimates of nucleated cell counts. Using immunoSEQ multiplex PCR, the repertoire was profiled, and TCRdb retains in-frame clones only, with some absent. The DNA was the basis for D and trimming; V, J and clone size are from that table. The repertoire has more than 400,000 clones, 70% to 90% of them found once; the top ten carry about 3%. The sequence derives from a human donor in a cohort sampled during active COVID-19. The chain has TRBV12-3 or TRBV12-4 and TRBJ1-1; 7 bases match TRBD1. Sequencing used peripheral blood. The CDR3 loop reads CASSVQGGTEAFF. CDR3 DNA: TGTGCCAGCAGTGTCCAGGGGGGCACTGAAGCTTTCTTT.